This note documents a single T cell receptor beta chain sequence. What it binds is unknown. The CDR3 consists of 15 residues. Germline CDR1 reads SGHDN; CDR2 reads FVKESK. With 0 bases removed from V and 4 bases from J, the gap between germline ends came to 10 bases. The donors were in the approximately 110-subject validation cohort; that cohort was separate from the roughly 730-subject first cohort. Here immunoSEQ multiplex PCR was the method, and the copy in TCRdb shows in-frame clones only, minus some. The sample shows tens of thousands of clones, approximately 94% of them seen only once. This entry is derived from a study of cytomegalovirus exposure and HLA in healthy donors. General study findings and limits: Most TCR sequences proved rare, with some public TCRs found in many donors. The classifier was said to identify cytomegalovirus status with high specificity and sensitivity.

Sequenced: PBMCs. This rearrangement joins TRBV14 to TRBJ2-1; a weak D match, TRBD2 (5 bases). The clonotype comes from a woman between 18 and 30 years old in good health and CMV-seropositive. CDR3: CASSQEYGMYNEQFF. The CDR3 coding sequence is TGTGCCAGCAGCCAAGAATACGGGATGTACAATGAGCAGTTCTTC.